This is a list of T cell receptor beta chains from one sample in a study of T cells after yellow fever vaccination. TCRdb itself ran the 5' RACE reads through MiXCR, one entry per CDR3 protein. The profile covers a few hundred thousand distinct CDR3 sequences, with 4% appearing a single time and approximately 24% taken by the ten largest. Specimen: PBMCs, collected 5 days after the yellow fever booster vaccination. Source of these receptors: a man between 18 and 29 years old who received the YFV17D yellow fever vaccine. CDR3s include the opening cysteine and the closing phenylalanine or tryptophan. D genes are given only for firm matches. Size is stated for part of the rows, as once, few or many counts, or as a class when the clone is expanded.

CDR3 DNA: TGCGCCAGCAGCTTGGTAGGGACTTGGGTTCGGGTTGGGCTCGGATCCACTGAAGCTTTCTTT
CDR3 protein: CASSLVGTWVRVGLGSTEAFF
clone size: few
J gene: TRBJ1-1
V gene: TRBV5-1
D gene: -

CDR3 DNA: TGTGCCAGCAGTGAAGGGACAGGGAGCACCGGGGAGCTGTTTTTT
CDR3 protein: CASSEGTGSTGELFF
clone size: many
J gene: TRBJ2-2
V gene: TRBV12-3/TRBV12-4
D gene: TRBD1

CDR3 DNA: TGCGCCAGCAGCCAAGATGGAGCGGGGGGCACTGAAGCTTTCTTT
CDR3 protein: CASSQDGAGGTEAFF
clone size: -
J gene: TRBJ1-1
V gene: TRBV4-1
D gene: -

CDR3 DNA: TGTGCCAGCAGCCAAGGGCGAGGCTCTGGAAACACCATATATTTT
CDR3 protein: CASSQGRGSGNTIYF
clone size: few
J gene: TRBJ1-3
V gene: TRBV4-2
D gene: -

CDR3 DNA: TGTGCCAGCACCACTAACGCACAGGGAAATGGCTACACCTTC
CDR3 protein: CASTTNAQGNGYTF
clone size: many
J gene: TRBJ1-2
V gene: TRBV12-3/TRBV12-4
D gene: -

CDR3 DNA: TGTGCCAGCAGCGCCCAGCGGGGGGGCATCGATGAGCAGTTCTTC
CDR3 protein: CASSAQRGGIDEQFF
clone size: many
J gene: TRBJ2-1
V gene: TRBV9
D gene: TRBD2

CDR3 DNA: TGTGCCAGCAGCGGGTATAATTCACCCCTCCACTTT
CDR3 protein: CASSGYNSPLHF
clone size: few
J gene: TRBJ1-6
V gene: TRBV7-2
D gene: -

CDR3 DNA: TGCGCCAGCAGAAAACAGGGAAGCCACGAGCAGTACTTC
CDR3 protein: CASRKQGSHEQYF
clone size: -
J gene: TRBJ2-7
V gene: TRBV10-2
D gene: -

CDR3 DNA: TGTGCCAGCAGCCGAACACGGGGGTTCCTCCACTTT
CDR3 protein: CASSRTRGFLHF
clone size: -
J gene: TRBJ1-6
V gene: TRBV14
D gene: -

CDR3 DNA: TGTGCCACCAGTGATTTACCGGCTAGCGGGGGGACAGATACGCATTATTTT
CDR3 protein: CATSDLPASGGTDTHYF
clone size: -
J gene: TRBJ2-3
V gene: TRBV24-1
D gene: TRBD2

CDR3 DNA: TGCAGCGTTGGGAGCATGAACACTGAAGCTTTCTTT
CDR3 protein: CSVGSMNTEAFF
clone size: many
J gene: TRBJ1-1
V gene: TRBV29-1
D gene: -

CDR3 DNA: TGTGCCAGCAGCCTCGGGACTAGCGGGGGGGCCGGGGAGACCCAGTACTTC
CDR3 protein: CASSLGTSGGAGETQYF
clone size: few
J gene: TRBJ2-5
V gene: TRBV27
D gene: TRBD2

CDR3 DNA: TGTGCCAGCTCACCAGATGACAGGGAATACACAGATACGCAGTATTTT
CDR3 protein: CASSPDDREYTDTQYF
clone size: few
J gene: TRBJ2-3
V gene: TRBV18
D gene: TRBD1

CDR3 DNA: TGCGCCAGCAGCTCCGGACGGTCGGAGACCCAGTACTTC
CDR3 protein: CASSSGRSETQYF
clone size: -
J gene: TRBJ2-5
V gene: TRBV5-1
D gene: -

CDR3 DNA: TGCAGCGTTGAAAGGGGACATCAAGAGACCCAGTACTTC
CDR3 protein: CSVERGHQETQYF
clone size: many
J gene: TRBJ2-5
V gene: TRBV29-1
D gene: -

CDR3 DNA: TGTGCCAGCAGCCAAACAGGGCTCGATTATGGCTACACCTTC
CDR3 protein: CASSQTGLDYGYTF
clone size: -
J gene: TRBJ1-2
V gene: TRBV12-3/TRBV12-4
D gene: -

CDR3 DNA: TGCAGTGCTAGGGGCCCCCTTTCCACGGTGAACACTGAAGCTTTCTTT
CDR3 protein: CSARGPLSTVNTEAFF
clone size: few
J gene: TRBJ1-1
V gene: TRBV20-1
D gene: -

CDR3 DNA: TGTGCCAGCAGTTTTTATCGGGGACAAACTAATGAAAAACTGTTTTTT
CDR3 protein: CASSFYRGQTNEKLFF
clone size: -
J gene: TRBJ1-4
V gene: TRBV28
D gene: -

CDR3 DNA: TGTGCCGCGCCGGGGAACACCGGGGAGCTGTTTTTT
CDR3 protein: CAAPGNTGELFF
clone size: -
J gene: TRBJ2-2
V gene: TRBV7-9
D gene: -

CDR3 DNA: TGTGCCAGCAGATCGGACAGCTCCTACGAGCAGTACTTC
CDR3 protein: CASRSDSSYEQYF
clone size: few
J gene: TRBJ2-7
V gene: TRBV5-4
D gene: -

CDR3 DNA: TGCGCCAGCAGCTCGGACAGGGGAGGTTACGAGCAGTACTTC
CDR3 protein: CASSSDRGGYEQYF
clone size: few
J gene: TRBJ2-7
V gene: TRBV5-1
D gene: TRBD1

CDR3 DNA: TGTGCCATCAGACAGCGGTTGGGCAATGAGCAGTTCTTC
CDR3 protein: CAIRQRLGNEQFF
clone size: few
J gene: TRBJ2-1
V gene: TRBV10-3
D gene: -

CDR3 DNA: TGTGCCAGCAGAAACCTGGGCGGAAATGAGCAGTTCTTC
CDR3 protein: CASRNLGGNEQFF
clone size: many
J gene: TRBJ2-1
V gene: TRBV5-5
D gene: -

CDR3 DNA: TGCAGCGTTGAAGGAGAGCACACAGATACGCAGTATTTT
CDR3 protein: CSVEGEHTDTQYF
clone size: -
J gene: TRBJ2-3
V gene: TRBV29-1
D gene: -

CDR3 DNA: TGTGCCAGCAGCACCAGGGGGGGGAGCACAGATACGCAGTATTTT
CDR3 protein: CASSTRGGSTDTQYF
clone size: -
J gene: TRBJ2-3
V gene: TRBV7-9
D gene: -

CDR3 DNA: TGTGCCAGCACCCCGGGTAATCAGCCCCAGCATTTT
CDR3 protein: CASTPGNQPQHF
clone size: -
J gene: TRBJ1-5
V gene: TRBV28
D gene: -

CDR3 DNA: TGTGCCAGCAGCCACGACAATAGCGGTCTAGATACGCAGTATTTT
CDR3 protein: CASSHDNSGLDTQYF
clone size: many
J gene: TRBJ2-3
V gene: TRBV5-4
D gene: -

CDR3 DNA: TGTGCCAGTGGGGGGGGACCCGAGTCACCCCTCCACTTT
CDR3 protein: CASGGGPESPLHF
clone size: many
J gene: TRBJ1-6
V gene: TRBV5-5
D gene: -

CDR3 DNA: TGCAGTGCTAGAGCAGTAGCGGGGACGCCCGCAATGGGTGAGCAGTTCTTC
CDR3 protein: CSARAVAGTPAMGEQFF
clone size: many
J gene: TRBJ2-1
V gene: TRBV20-1
D gene: TRBD2

CDR3 DNA: TGTGCCAGCAGCGTCGACTTTAGCAATCAGCCCCAGCATTTT
CDR3 protein: CASSVDFSNQPQHF
clone size: few
J gene: TRBJ1-5
V gene: TRBV9
D gene: -

CDR3 DNA: TGCGCCAGCAGCCAAGGAGTAGGGACTAGCGGCTCCTACGAGCAGTACTTC
CDR3 protein: CASSQGVGTSGSYEQYF
clone size: -
J gene: TRBJ2-7
V gene: TRBV4-1
D gene: TRBD2

CDR3 DNA: TGTGCCAGCCGCCAGGGCCCGGCAACCTACGAGCAGTACTTC
CDR3 protein: CASRQGPATYEQYF
clone size: few
J gene: TRBJ2-7
V gene: TRBV7-2
D gene: -

CDR3 DNA: TGTGCCAGCAAAACCAGCGGGGGGGCCGGAGATACGCAGTATTTT
CDR3 protein: CASKTSGGAGDTQYF
clone size: many
J gene: TRBJ2-3
V gene: TRBV6-2/TRBV6-3
D gene: TRBD2

CDR3 DNA: TGTGCCAGCTCAGTCGGACAGGGGAATTGGGGTTCACCCCTCCACTTT
CDR3 protein: CASSVGQGNWGSPLHF
clone size: many
J gene: TRBJ1-6
V gene: TRBV18
D gene: TRBD1

CDR3 DNA: TGTGCCAGCAGCGCCAGGGTTGAGACCCAGTACTTC
CDR3 protein: CASSARVETQYF
clone size: few
J gene: TRBJ2-5
V gene: TRBV7-2
D gene: -

CDR3 DNA: TGTGCCAGCAGGGGACTAGCGGGGAGGGCAATGACCCAGTACTTC
CDR3 protein: CASRGLAGRAMTQYF
clone size: few
J gene: TRBJ2-5
V gene: TRBV6-6
D gene: TRBD2

CDR3 DNA: TGCGCCAGCAGCTTGAGCTCCCAGGGAAACACTGAAGCTTTCTTT
CDR3 protein: CASSLSSQGNTEAFF
clone size: many
J gene: TRBJ1-1
V gene: TRBV5-1
D gene: -

CDR3 DNA: TGCGCCAGCAGCTTGAACTACAGGGATTTTGGCTACACCTTC
CDR3 protein: CASSLNYRDFGYTF
clone size: many
J gene: TRBJ1-2
V gene: TRBV5-1
D gene: -

CDR3 DNA: TGTGCCAGCAGTCCCCAGGGTAGCGGGGGGTTGGAGACCCAGTACTTC
CDR3 protein: CASSPQGSGGLETQYF
clone size: -
J gene: TRBJ2-5
V gene: TRBV12-3/TRBV12-4
D gene: TRBD2

CDR3 DNA: TGTGCCAGCAGTTTTTCTCCTTTAGCGGGACGCACAGATACGCAGTATTTT
CDR3 protein: CASSFSPLAGRTDTQYF
clone size: -
J gene: TRBJ2-3
V gene: TRBV12-3/TRBV12-4
D gene: TRBD2

CDR3 DNA: TGTGCCAGCAGCTTGGAAGTTAGCTATGGCTACACCTTC
CDR3 protein: CASSLEVSYGYTF
clone size: many
J gene: TRBJ1-2
V gene: TRBV5-8
D gene: -

CDR3 DNA: TGTGCCAGCAGCTTCAAGGGGACCGGGGAGCTGTTTTTT
CDR3 protein: CASSFKGTGELFF
clone size: many
J gene: TRBJ2-2
V gene: TRBV7-9
D gene: -

CDR3 DNA: TGTGCCAGCAGTTTCCCCCCTCGGGGTAACTATGGCTACACCTTC
CDR3 protein: CASSFPPRGNYGYTF
clone size: few
J gene: TRBJ1-2
V gene: TRBV12-3/TRBV12-4
D gene: -

CDR3 DNA: TGCAGTGCTAGGGTAGGGGGCGCCTGGACAGATACGCAGTATTTT
CDR3 protein: CSARVGGAWTDTQYF
clone size: -
J gene: TRBJ2-3
V gene: TRBV20-1
D gene: TRBD1

CDR3 DNA: TGTGCCAGCAGTTGGACGAGGGAGCCCCAGCATTTT
CDR3 protein: CASSWTREPQHF
clone size: -
J gene: TRBJ1-5
V gene: TRBV6-2/TRBV6-3
D gene: -